This T cell receptor (beta chain) comes out of a study of T cells in Graves' hyperthyroidism and ophthalmopathy. TCR beta CDR3 regions were amplified from RNA transcripts. HTBI primers were employed in a first-round RT-PCR of the TCR CDR3. TCRdb analysed the multiplex PCR reads with MiXCR anew, one entry per CDR3 protein. This table holds some 550,000 distinct CDR3 sequences, approximately 15% found once. Patients affected by ophthalmopathy presented a Clinical Activity Score of at least 3, a NOSPECS grade of at least 4, and disease duration below 3 months. Diagnostic assessment was based on clinical symptoms, serum thyroxine and TRAb, thyroid ultrasound and orbital computed tomography. The PBMCs studied were ones that came from 10 ml fresh peripheral blood. This clonotype was observed many times. This sequence was found in a middle-aged woman with Graves' ophthalmopathy. The specimen was blood.

The CDR3 is CASSSYRGETQYF. CDR3 nucleotides: TGTGCCAGCAGCTCCTACAGGGGGGAGACCCAGTACTTC. The chain has TRBV7-2 and TRBJ2-5; TRBD1 agrees at 8 bases. Germline trimming cut 4 bases from V and 5 bases from J; bases unmatched to any gene: 3. CDR3 length: 13 residues. Germline V gives CDR1 SGHTA, CDR2 FQGNSA.